This TCR beta chain was observed in a study of graft-versus-host responses after intestinal transplantation. Study-wide context: Each recipient received anti-thymocyte globulin induction, then tacrolimus and steroids for about three years.

The CDR3 has 16 residues. With 8 bases clipped from V and 5 bases from J, the junction kept 15 bases outside the gene matches. Germline V gene sequence: CDR1 SGHTA, CDR2 FQGNSA. Graft material was processed, releasing intraepithelial and lamina propria lymphocytes. Only in-frame clones appear in the TCRdb table, and some are missing; sequencing was by immunoSEQ multiplex PCR. Of around 20,000 clones in the sample, roughly 79% were seen once. General study points: Peak levels of circulating GvH clones tracked with early post-transplant HvG declines.

Comment on this clone: Its antigen is unidentified.

J is TRBJ2-5 and V is TRBV7-2; 9 nucleotides match TRBD2. The material sequenced was ileum tissue, taken 12 days after intestinal transplant. This sequence was found in a human patient who received an intestinal transplant, so some T cells may come from the graft donor. The CDR3 region has the DNA TGTGCCAGCCTATCACCCGCGGGGGGGCCGGGGGAGACCCAGTACTTC. It yields the protein CASLSPAGGPGETQYF. Combining the CDR3 with reference TRBV7-2 and TRBJ2-5 gives the whole variable domain GAGVSQSPSNKVTEKGKDVELRCDPISGHTALYWYRQSLGQGLEFLIYFQGNSAPDKSGLPSDRFSAERTGGSVSTLTIQRTQQEDSAVYLCASLSPAGGPGETQYFGPGTRLLVL.